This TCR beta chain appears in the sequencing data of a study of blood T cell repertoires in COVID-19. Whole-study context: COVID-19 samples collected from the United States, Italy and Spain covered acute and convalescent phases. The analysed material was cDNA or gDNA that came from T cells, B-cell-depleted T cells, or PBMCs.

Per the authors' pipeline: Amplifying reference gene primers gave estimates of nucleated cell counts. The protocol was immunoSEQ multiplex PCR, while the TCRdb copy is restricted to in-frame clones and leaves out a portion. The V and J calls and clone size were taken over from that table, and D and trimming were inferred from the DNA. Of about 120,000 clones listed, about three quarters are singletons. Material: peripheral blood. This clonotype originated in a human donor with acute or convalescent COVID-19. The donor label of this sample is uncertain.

The CDR3 is CASSRTGNTEAFF. The CDR3 DNA follows: TGTGCCAGCAGCCGGACAGGGAACACTGAAGCTTTCTTT. The rearrangement uses TRBV12-3 or TRBV12-4 and TRBJ1-1; 7 bases agree with TRBD1. This CDR3 has 13 amino acids. The J segment lost 1 base and the V segment lost 6 bases, leaving 2 bases of the junction unmatched.